Each of the 8 T cell receptor beta chains below was sequenced from the same sample in a study of blood T cell repertoires in COVID-19 (dated by TCRdb to the early 2020s). Receptors were amplified or captured by the immunoSEQ multiplex PCR assay. TCRdb took this table from immuneACCESS and kept in-frame rearrangements with V and J called. Such tables lack part of the clones; where checked against another copy, unresolved V genes explain under half of the gap, and the rest is unexplained. In this sample the table shows roughly 150,000 clones, more than 75% of which occur a single time. Of the sample, approximately 2% falls within the top ten clones. The sequenced sample was peripheral blood. These receptors all stem from a man aged 45-65 years who had recovered from COVID-19.

The CDR3 loop is CASSQEGGLRYEQYF. The CDR3 region has the DNA TGTGCCAGCAGCCAGGAAGGGGGACTACGCTACGAGCAGTACTTC. The chain recombines TRBV7-9 with TRBJ2-7; possibly TRBD2 for D (7 bases). Per germline, CDR1 SEHNR and CDR2 FQNEAQ (reference sequence). CDR3 length equals 15 residues. Trimming removed 5 bases at V and 3 bases at J, with 17 bases between.

This chain joins TRBV5-1 and TRBJ1-1; 8 nucleotides agree with TRBD1. The germline V gene encodes CDR1 SGHRS and CDR2 YFSETQ. This CDR3 comprises 16 residues. V was pared by 4 bases and J by 5 bases, with 13 bases of the junction left unmatched. The CDR3 loop reads CASSIGQGRGPTEAFF. The CDR3 DNA is TGCGCCAGCAGCATCGGACAGGGTAGGGGACCAACTGAAGCTTTCTTT.

J is TRBJ2-7 and V is TRBV6-2 or TRBV6-3; D may be TRBD2 (5 bases). Deletions cut 5 bases from V and 5 bases from J, with 13 bases between. The CDR3 extends over 13 amino acids. CDR1 MNHEY and CDR2 SVGEGT come from the germline V gene. The CDR3 loop reads CASSKARVNEQYF. CDR3 sequence (DNA): TGTGCCAGCAGTAAGGCGAGGGTAAACGAGCAGTACTTC.

The chain is built from TRBV3-1 (or the pseudogene TRBV3-2) and TRBJ1-6; 8 nucleotides align to TRBD1. CDR3 length: 17 residues. The ends lost 5 bases at V and 0 bases at J; junction bases unmatched: 6. The germline gives CDR1 LGHDT, CDR2 YNNKEL (reference sequence). CDR3 DNA sequence: TGTGCCAGCAGCTCCCGGACAGGGAGCTCCTATAATTCACCCCTCCACTTT. Residues: CASSSRTGSSYNSPLHF.

About this clone: Germline is not matched at one junction end, which may reflect a read error. The chain uses TRBV3-1 (or the pseudogene TRBV3-2) and TRBJ2-3; 9 nucleotides align to TRBD1. This CDR3 spans 15 amino acids. Looked up from germline, CDR1 is LGHDT and CDR2 is YNNKEL (reference sequence). The CDR3 bases are TGTGCCAGCACCCAACAGGGGGCGATAACAGATACGCAGTATTTT. Residues: CASTQQGAITDTQYF.

The chain couples TRBV10-3 to TRBJ2-3, with D possibly matching TRBD1 (5 bases). V was trimmed by 3 bases and J by 4 bases, leaving 17 bases between them. In germline, CDR1 is ENHRY, CDR2 SYGVKD. The CDR3 is 16 residues long. The CDR3 DNA follows: TGTGCCATCAGTGACCCAAGGAGCAGGGCTCCAGATACGCAGTATTTT. Translating gives CAISDPRSRAPDTQYF.

This chain uses TRBV5-6 with TRBJ2-2; the D gene is possibly TRBD2 (5 bases). With 6 bases removed from V and 8 bases from J, the gap between germline ends came to 20 bases. There are 15 residues in the CDR3. Germline-derived CDR1 and CDR2 are SGHDT and YYEEEE. The CDR3 DNA reads TGTGCCAGCAACCCAACTAGGGAACGAAGGGGGGAGCTGTTTTTT. It yields the protein CASNPTRERRGELFF.

V and J are TRBV2 and TRBJ2-5; D remains unclear. CDR1 and CDR2 (germline): SNHLY, FYNNEI. The V end was cut by 3 bases, the J end by 5 bases, with 25 bases between. This CDR3 contains 18 residues. The CDR3 reads CASSDRLIGIPGGETQYF. The DNA of the CDR3 is TGTGCCAGCAGTGATAGGTTGATCGGCATCCCGGGTGGGGAGACCCAGTACTTC.